This section outlines one TCR beta chain sequence together with its context. These data originate in a study of blood T cell repertoires in COVID-19. Looking at the study overall: Samples taken during acute and convalescent COVID-19 were collected in the United States, Italy and Spain.

Per the authors' pipeline: Reference gene primers were amplified, and this amplification served to estimate nucleated cell counts. The assay was immunoSEQ multiplex PCR, and TCRdb's table has in-frame clones only and misses some. That table is the source of V, J and clone size, and D and trimming were worked out from the DNA. The sample includes around 380,000 clones, 81% of them seen just once. The source material was peripheral blood. This receptor was obtained from a human donor with acute or convalescent COVID-19. The donor label of this sample is uncertain.

The CDR3 DNA sequence: TGTGCCAGTAGTATCACAGGGGTCCTGAACACCGGGGAGCTGTTTTTT. This gives the protein CASSITGVLNTGELFF. The chain couples TRBV19 to TRBJ2-2; TRBD1 aligns across 7 bases. Looked up from germline, CDR1 is LNHDA and CDR2 is SQIVND (reference sequence). The junction had 5 bases not matched to a gene; V was cut back by 3 bases and J by 1 base. CDR3 size: 16 residues.